One sample yielded the 8 T cell receptor beta chains listed below, sequenced in a study of T cells after yellow fever vaccination. MiXCR was run by TCRdb on the 5' RACE reads, yielding one entry per CDR3 protein. This table has about 360,000 distinct CDR3 sequences, around 6.4% appearing once. Sequences were derived from PBMCs, sampled 5 days after the yellow fever booster vaccination. These receptors came from a man aged 25 to 40 who received the YFV17D yellow fever vaccine.

The rearrangement joins TRBV5-6 to TRBJ2-7; D ambiguous. Germline values: CDR1 SGHDT, CDR2 YYEEEE. The CDR3 extends over 13 amino acids. Trimming shortened V by 3 bases and J by 4 bases, and 11 bases separated the two germline ends. This chain's CDR3 is CASSYPTDYEQYF. CDR3 bases: TGTGCCAGCAGCTACCCCACCGATTACGAGCAGTACTTC.

This clonotype was seen more than once but under ten times. This chain connects TRBV5-6 to TRBJ1-2, with D perhaps TRBD1 (5 bases). This CDR3 region has 13 residues. V shed 2 bases and J shed 6 bases, with 11 bases lying between them. From germline, CDR1 is SGHDT and CDR2 YYEEEE. In nucleotides, the CDR3 is TGTGCCAGCAGCTTATCGGACATACATGGCTACACCTTC. It yields the protein CASSLSDIHGYTF.

This clonotype came up a few times. The chain has TRBV2 and TRBJ2-7; D remains unclear. The CDR3 totals 12 residues. Germline CDR1 SNHLY, CDR2 FYNNEI. The V end was cut by 7 bases, the J end by 1 base, with 8 bases between. Here the CDR3 DNA reads TGTGCCAGCAAGGTCAGATCCTACGAGCAGTACTTC. Its protein product is CASKVRSYEQYF.

This clonotype came up a few times. The chain carries TRBV20-1 and TRBJ2-2; the D is unclear. Germline V CDR1 and CDR2: DFQATT, SNEGSKA (reference sequence). V lost 3 bases and J 1 base, leaving 9 bases between the germline ends. The CDR3 totals 14 residues. In DNA, the CDR3 is TGCAGTGCTAGCATCCCCCGGAACACCGGGGAGCTGTTTTTT. Protein: CSASIPRNTGELFF.

This CDR3 is CSARDGTDEQYF. The CDR3, as DNA: TGCAGTGCTAGAGATGGGACCGACGAGCAGTACTTC. The chain recombines TRBV20-1 with TRBJ2-7, with D perhaps given as TRBD1 or TRBD2 (5 bases each). Germline V lookup: CDR1 DFQATT, CDR2 SNEGSKA (reference sequence). V lost 0 bases to trimming and J lost 5 bases, with 8 bases between them. This CDR3 is built from 12 residues.

The V and J genes are TRBV5-1 and TRBJ2-1, with D unclear. Germline CDR1 is SGHRS and CDR2 is YFSETQ. The CDR3 runs 14 residues. V lost 5 bases and J 4 bases, leaving 13 bases between the germline ends. The CDR3 nucleotides are TGCGCCAGCAGTAAGGACCTGCCTTACAATGAGCAGTTCTTC. Protein product: CASSKDLPYNEQFF.

The rearrangement links TRBV7-2 to TRBJ2-7, with D tentatively TRBD1 or TRBD2 (5 bases each). Germline loops: CDR1 SGHTA, CDR2 FQGNSA. Trimming removed 2 bases at V and 6 bases at J, with 17 bases between. This CDR3 has 15 residues. DNA of the CDR3: TGTGCCAGCAGCTTAATGGCCAGGGATGGAGGCGAGCAGTACTTC. This sequence encodes CASSLMARDGGEQYF.

This clonotype was detected ten times or more. CDR3 protein: CASSLASLRSSYEQYF. The CDR3 nucleotides read TGTGCCAGCAGTTTAGCGTCGCTGAGGAGCTCCTACGAGCAGTACTTC. The J gene is TRBJ2-7, the V gene TRBV12-3 or TRBV12-4, with D unclear. The CDR3 has 16 amino acids. V dropped 0 bases and J dropped 0 bases, with 12 bases sitting between them.